A selection of T cell receptor beta chains follows, all from one sample in a study of T-cell reconstitution after alpha-beta-depleted transplantation in children. Via MiXCR, TCRdb re-called the PCR reads, giving one row per CDR3 protein. This table has 130,000 to 150,000 distinct CDR3 sequences, roughly 8.8% appearing once. This specimen consisted of PBMCs, mostly from graft donor cells, obtained 180 days after TCRalphabeta/CD19-depleted stem cell transplant. These receptors all come from a female patient aged 2-10 years who had a stem cell transplant for congenital amegakaryocytic thrombocytopenia, so the T cells may come from the graft donor. Both conserved end residues are part of each CDR3. The D gene is left open where the match is weak. Some rows have no size entry. The others give once, few or many, or a class for an expanded clone.

CDR3nt: TGTGCCAGCAGCTGGCGCCGGGATCATATCACCGGGGAGCTGTTTTTT
CDR3aa: CASSWRRDHITGELFF
j_gene: TRBJ2-2
abundance: few
len: 16
v_gene: TRBV7-2
d_gene: .

CDR3nt: TGTGCCAGTAGTAGGAACCATACGAGGCGCTACAATGAGCAGTTCTTC
CDR3aa: CASSRNHTRRYNEQFF
j_gene: TRBJ2-1
abundance: .
len: 16
v_gene: TRBV19
d_gene: .

CDR3nt: TGTGCCAGCAGGGAGCCGGGGGGACAGGGGGACCGTGAGCAGTTCTTC
CDR3aa: CASREPGGQGDREQFF
j_gene: TRBJ2-1
abundance: many
len: 16
v_gene: TRBV28
d_gene: TRBD1

CDR3nt: TGTGCCAGCAGCTTATTTCTGAGCGGGAGGGTCAGGAGAACCGGGGAGCTGTTTTTT
CDR3aa: CASSLFLSGRVRRTGELFF
j_gene: TRBJ2-2
abundance: .
len: 19
v_gene: TRBV11-2
d_gene: TRBD2

CDR3nt: TGTGCCAGCAGCCCCAATTGGGGCAGCGGTCGATCAGATACGCAGTATTTT
CDR3aa: CASSPNWGSGRSDTQYF
j_gene: TRBJ2-3
abundance: .
len: 17
v_gene: TRBV3-1
d_gene: .

CDR3nt: TGTGCCAGCAGTGGTCGATCGGGAGGAACCTACAATGAGCAGTTCTTC
CDR3aa: CASSGRSGGTYNEQFF
j_gene: TRBJ2-1
abundance: .
len: 16
v_gene: TRBV6-1
d_gene: TRBD2

CDR3nt: TGCAGCGTGGAGATGGGGGGCGAAGCTTTCTTT
CDR3aa: CSVEMGGEAFF
j_gene: TRBJ1-1
abundance: many
len: 11
v_gene: TRBV29-1
d_gene: .

CDR3nt: TGCAGCGGACTTGGTGGCAGCCAAGAGACCCAGTACTTC
CDR3aa: CSGLGGSQETQYF
j_gene: TRBJ2-5
abundance: many
len: 13
v_gene: TRBV29-1
d_gene: .

CDR3nt: TGCAGTGCTAGTCGACTGGGGAGGAACACTGAAGCTTTCTTT
CDR3aa: CSASRLGRNTEAFF
j_gene: TRBJ1-1
abundance: few
len: 14
v_gene: TRBV20-1
d_gene: .

CDR3nt: TGTGCCAGCAGCCCCTACTCCGGGGAGCTGTTTTTT
CDR3aa: CASSPYSGELFF
j_gene: TRBJ2-2
abundance: many
len: 12
v_gene: TRBV7-2
d_gene: .

CDR3nt: TGCGCCAGCAGCTTGTCTGGTGGGGCGGTTGGAAACACCATATATTTT
CDR3aa: CASSLSGGAVGNTIYF
j_gene: TRBJ1-3
abundance: many
len: 16
v_gene: TRBV5-1
d_gene: .

CDR3nt: TGCAGCGTGGGAGAAACAGGGGCCTACACAGATACGCAGTATTTT
CDR3aa: CSVGETGAYTDTQYF
j_gene: TRBJ2-3
abundance: many
len: 15
v_gene: TRBV29-1
d_gene: TRBD1

CDR3nt: TGTGCCAGCAGTACTAGCGGGAGAATGGCCGGGGAGCTGTTTTTT
CDR3aa: CASSTSGRMAGELFF
j_gene: TRBJ2-2
abundance: .
len: 15
v_gene: TRBV6-5
d_gene: TRBD2

CDR3nt: TGTGCCAGCAGAGGAACTAGCGCCTACGAGCAGTACTTC
CDR3aa: CASRGTSAYEQYF
j_gene: TRBJ2-7
abundance: many
len: 13
v_gene: TRBV28
d_gene: TRBD2

CDR3nt: TGTGCCAGCAGCCCAGGGGACACTTTGAACACTGAAGCTTTCTTT
CDR3aa: CASSPGDTLNTEAFF
j_gene: TRBJ1-1
abundance: few
len: 15
v_gene: TRBV7-9
d_gene: .

CDR3nt: TGCAGTGCTAGGAGGGGGAGGTTTGAGACCCAGTACTTC
CDR3aa: CSARRGRFETQYF
j_gene: TRBJ2-5
abundance: .
len: 13
v_gene: TRBV20-1
d_gene: .

CDR3nt: TGTGCCAGCAGCGGGACAGGAAAAGGAGTCTATGGCTACACCTTC
CDR3aa: CASSGTGKGVYGYTF
j_gene: TRBJ1-2
abundance: many
len: 15
v_gene: TRBV5-4
d_gene: TRBD1

CDR3nt: TGTGCCAGCAGCCAAGACCCCCAGGACAGCTATGGCTACACCTTC
CDR3aa: CASSQDPQDSYGYTF
j_gene: TRBJ1-2
abundance: many
len: 15
v_gene: TRBV3-1
d_gene: .

CDR3nt: TGTGCCAGCAGCCCGTTGGACAGGGCCAACTACGAGCAGTACTTC
CDR3aa: CASSPLDRANYEQYF
j_gene: TRBJ2-7
abundance: .
len: 15
v_gene: TRBV7-9
d_gene: TRBD1

CDR3nt: TGTGCCAGCAGCTTAGTGGCGGCAGATACGCAGTATTTT
CDR3aa: CASSLVAADTQYF
j_gene: TRBJ2-3
abundance: .
len: 13
v_gene: TRBV7-9
d_gene: .

CDR3nt: TGTGCCAGCAGTGAATGGGGTACCACAGATACGCAGTATTTT
CDR3aa: CASSEWGTTDTQYF
j_gene: TRBJ2-3
abundance: few
len: 14
v_gene: TRBV6-1
d_gene: .

CDR3nt: TGCAGTGCTAGATATGGTGAAAAACTGTTTTTT
CDR3aa: CSARYGEKLFF
j_gene: TRBJ1-4
abundance: few
len: 11
v_gene: TRBV20-1
d_gene: .

CDR3nt: TGTGCCAGCAGCTCCGGTCGGGGGGCTGAAGCTTTCTTT
CDR3aa: CASSSGRGAEAFF
j_gene: TRBJ1-1
abundance: .
len: 13
v_gene: TRBV3-1
d_gene: .

CDR3nt: TGCGCCAGCAGCCAAGTAAGCGGGACAGGGTACTACGAGCAGTACTTC
CDR3aa: CASSQVSGTGYYEQYF
j_gene: TRBJ2-7
abundance: many
len: 16
v_gene: TRBV4-1
d_gene: TRBD1

CDR3nt: TGTGCCAGCAGCTTAGAAAAGAACAGGGCGGCTTTCTTT
CDR3aa: CASSLEKNRAAFF
j_gene: TRBJ1-1
abundance: many
len: 13
v_gene: TRBV7-2
d_gene: .

CDR3nt: TGTGCCAGCAGCTTAGTCCACAGGACTAGCGTTTACAATGAGCAGTTCTTC
CDR3aa: CASSLVHRTSVYNEQFF
j_gene: TRBJ2-1
abundance: .
len: 17
v_gene: TRBV7-6
d_gene: TRBD2

CDR3nt: TGCGCCAGCAGCGCAGGGGGGTATAGCAATCAGCCCCAGCATTTT
CDR3aa: CASSAGGYSNQPQHF
j_gene: TRBJ1-5
abundance: many
len: 15
v_gene: TRBV5-1
d_gene: TRBD1

CDR3nt: TGCAGTGCTCAACGGGTCGGGAATTACAATCAGCCCCAGCATTTT
CDR3aa: CSAQRVGNYNQPQHF
j_gene: TRBJ1-5
abundance: many
len: 15
v_gene: TRBV20-1
d_gene: .

CDR3nt: TGTGCCATGAGCGCCGGGCCAGTCTCCTACGAGCAGTACTTC
CDR3aa: CAMSAGPVSYEQYF
j_gene: TRBJ2-7
abundance: .
len: 14
v_gene: TRBV19
d_gene: .

CDR3nt: TGCGCCAGCAGCCCGCCTAGCGGGAGATATAATGAGCAGTTCTTC
CDR3aa: CASSPPSGRYNEQFF
j_gene: TRBJ2-1
abundance: many
len: 15
v_gene: TRBV5-1
d_gene: TRBD2

CDR3nt: TGCGCCAGCAGCTTGGATTACAGCTACAATGAGCAGTTCTTC
CDR3aa: CASSLDYSYNEQFF
j_gene: TRBJ2-1
abundance: many
len: 14
v_gene: TRBV5-1
d_gene: .

CDR3nt: TGCAGTGCTAGAAGTGGGTTGGGGGGGGACACAGATACGCAGTATTTT
CDR3aa: CSARSGLGGDTDTQYF
j_gene: TRBJ2-3
abundance: few
len: 16
v_gene: TRBV20-1
d_gene: TRBD2

CDR3nt: TGTGCCAGCAGCTCACAGGGGGCGCTTAGCGGGGAGCTGTTTTTT
CDR3aa: CASSSQGALSGELFF
j_gene: TRBJ2-2
abundance: many
len: 15
v_gene: TRBV7-9
d_gene: TRBD1

CDR3nt: TGTGCCAGCAGCCAAGAGACTGCCGAGCAGTACTTC
CDR3aa: CASSQETAEQYF
j_gene: TRBJ2-7
abundance: .
len: 12
v_gene: TRBV3-1
d_gene: .

CDR3nt: TGTGCCAGCAGTTCTGACACAGATACGCAGTATTTT
CDR3aa: CASSSDTDTQYF
j_gene: TRBJ2-3
abundance: many
len: 12
v_gene: TRBV12-3/TRBV12-4
d_gene: .

CDR3nt: TGTGCCAGCAGTTTAACTACTGAAGCTTTCTTT
CDR3aa: CASSLTTEAFF
j_gene: TRBJ1-1
abundance: many
len: 11
v_gene: TRBV12-3/TRBV12-4
d_gene: .

CDR3nt: TGCAGTGCTAGAGACACGGGTGGAAACACCATATATTTT
CDR3aa: CSARDTGGNTIYF
j_gene: TRBJ1-3
abundance: many
len: 13
v_gene: TRBV20-1
d_gene: .

CDR3nt: TGTGCCAGCAGTTTAGCCGGACAGGGGGCGGCCAAAAACATTCAGTACTTC
CDR3aa: CASSLAGQGAAKNIQYF
j_gene: TRBJ2-4
abundance: many
len: 17
v_gene: TRBV28
d_gene: TRBD1

CDR3nt: TGCGCCAGCAGCTTAGAAGGTGGCTACACCTTC
CDR3aa: CASSLEGGYTF
j_gene: TRBJ1-2
abundance: few
len: 11
v_gene: TRBV5-1
d_gene: .

CDR3nt: TGCGCCAGCAGCTTTGTGGGAGTTGGAGCAGATACGCAGTATTTT
CDR3aa: CASSFVGVGADTQYF
j_gene: TRBJ2-3
abundance: many
len: 15
v_gene: TRBV5-1
d_gene: .

CDR3nt: TGCGCCAGCAGCCCCGGGACAGGGGACGCAAAAAAACTGTTTTTT
CDR3aa: CASSPGTGDAKKLFF
j_gene: TRBJ1-4
abundance: many
len: 15
v_gene: TRBV5-1
d_gene: TRBD1

CDR3nt: TGCAGTGCTACAGGGCTGGCGTTAGACGAGCAGTACTTC
CDR3aa: CSATGLALDEQYF
j_gene: TRBJ2-7
abundance: many
len: 13
v_gene: TRBV20-1
d_gene: .

CDR3nt: TGCGCCAGCATAGCGTCAGGATTGCCAGATACGCAGTATTTT
CDR3aa: CASIASGLPDTQYF
j_gene: TRBJ2-3
abundance: many
len: 14
v_gene: TRBV10-2
d_gene: .

CDR3nt: TGTGCCAGCAGTGATCGCCGGACGAACACCGGGGAGCTGTTTTTT
CDR3aa: CASSDRRTNTGELFF
j_gene: TRBJ2-2
abundance: many
len: 15
v_gene: TRBV7-6
d_gene: .

CDR3nt: TGCAGTGCTAGTTTGCTAGGGAATCAGCCCCAGCATTTT
CDR3aa: CSASLLGNQPQHF
j_gene: TRBJ1-5
abundance: few
len: 13
v_gene: TRBV20-1
d_gene: .

CDR3nt: TGCGCCAGCAGCCAAGTGGTCCTCCAGCGGGACCATAATGAAAAACTGTTTTTT
CDR3aa: CASSQVVLQRDHNEKLFF
j_gene: TRBJ1-4
abundance: few
len: 18
v_gene: TRBV4-1
d_gene: .

CDR3nt: TGCAGTGCGACGGGACTGTGGCAATTAGCTGAAGCTTTCTTT
CDR3aa: CSATGLWQLAEAFF
j_gene: TRBJ1-1
abundance: many
len: 14
v_gene: TRBV20-1
d_gene: .

CDR3nt: TGCAGTGCCGTAGGACAGTTGAACACTGAAGCTTTCTTT
CDR3aa: CSAVGQLNTEAFF
j_gene: TRBJ1-1
abundance: many
len: 13
v_gene: TRBV20-1
d_gene: .

CDR3nt: TGCGCCAGCAGCTTGGGGTCTAGCGGGGATCCAGATACGCAGTATTTT
CDR3aa: CASSLGSSGDPDTQYF
j_gene: TRBJ2-3
abundance: large
len: 16
v_gene: TRBV5-1
d_gene: TRBD2